The sequence of this T cell receptor beta chain was determined in a study of blood T cell repertoires in COVID-19. Only in-frame clones appear in the TCRdb table, and some are missing; sequencing was by immunoSEQ multiplex PCR. The sample shows over 130,000 clones, 75% to 90% of them seen only once. The CDR3 totals 16 residues. Trimming pared 0 bases from V and 3 bases from J, leaving 14 bases between. Per germline, CDR1 LNHDA and CDR2 SQIVND (reference sequence). Material: peripheral blood. This TCR was recovered from a man aged 60 to 69 with active or convalescent COVID-19. This chain connects TRBV19 to TRBJ1-1, with a weak D call TRBD1 (6 bases). The CDR3, as DNA: TGTGCCAGTAGTATAGACGGCGGGGGGCGGGACACTGAAGCTTTCTTT. It specifies CASSIDGGGRDTEAFF.